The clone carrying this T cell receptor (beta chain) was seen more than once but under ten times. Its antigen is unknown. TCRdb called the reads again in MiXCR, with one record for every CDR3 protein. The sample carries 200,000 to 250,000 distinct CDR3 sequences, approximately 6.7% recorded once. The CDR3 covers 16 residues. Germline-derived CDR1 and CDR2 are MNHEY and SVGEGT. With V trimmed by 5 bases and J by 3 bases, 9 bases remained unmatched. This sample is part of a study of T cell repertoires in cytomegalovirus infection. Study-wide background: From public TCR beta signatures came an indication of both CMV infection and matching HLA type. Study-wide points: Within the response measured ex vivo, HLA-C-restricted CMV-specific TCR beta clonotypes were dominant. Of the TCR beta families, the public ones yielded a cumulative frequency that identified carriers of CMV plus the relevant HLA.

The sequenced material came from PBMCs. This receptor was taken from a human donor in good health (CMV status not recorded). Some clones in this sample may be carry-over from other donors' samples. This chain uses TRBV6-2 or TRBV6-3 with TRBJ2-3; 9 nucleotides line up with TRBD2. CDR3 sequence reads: CASSMTSGVLTDTQYF. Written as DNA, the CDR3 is TGTGCCAGCAGTATGACTAGCGGAGTTTTAACAGATACGCAGTATTTT.